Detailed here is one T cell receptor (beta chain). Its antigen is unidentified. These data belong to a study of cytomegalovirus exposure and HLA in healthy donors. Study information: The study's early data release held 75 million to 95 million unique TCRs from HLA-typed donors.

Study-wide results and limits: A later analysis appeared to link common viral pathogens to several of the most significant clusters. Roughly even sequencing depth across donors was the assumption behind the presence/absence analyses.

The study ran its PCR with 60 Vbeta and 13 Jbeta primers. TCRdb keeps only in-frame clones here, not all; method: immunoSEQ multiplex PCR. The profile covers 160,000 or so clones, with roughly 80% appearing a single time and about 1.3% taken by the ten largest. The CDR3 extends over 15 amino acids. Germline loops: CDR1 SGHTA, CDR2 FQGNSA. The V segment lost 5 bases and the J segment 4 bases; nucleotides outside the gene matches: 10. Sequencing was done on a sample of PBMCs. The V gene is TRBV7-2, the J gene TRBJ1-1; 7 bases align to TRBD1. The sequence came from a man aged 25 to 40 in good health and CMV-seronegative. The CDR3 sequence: CASSGRQGSSTEAFF. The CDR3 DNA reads TGTGCCAGCAGCGGGCGACAGGGTTCAAGCACTGAAGCTTTCTTT. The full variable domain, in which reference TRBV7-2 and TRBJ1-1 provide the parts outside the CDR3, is GAGVSQSPSNKVTEKGKDVELRCDPISGHTALYWYRQSLGQGLEFLIYFQGNSAPDKSGLPSDRFSAERTGGSVSTLTIQRTQQEDSAVYLCASSGRQGSSTEAFFGQGTRLTVV.